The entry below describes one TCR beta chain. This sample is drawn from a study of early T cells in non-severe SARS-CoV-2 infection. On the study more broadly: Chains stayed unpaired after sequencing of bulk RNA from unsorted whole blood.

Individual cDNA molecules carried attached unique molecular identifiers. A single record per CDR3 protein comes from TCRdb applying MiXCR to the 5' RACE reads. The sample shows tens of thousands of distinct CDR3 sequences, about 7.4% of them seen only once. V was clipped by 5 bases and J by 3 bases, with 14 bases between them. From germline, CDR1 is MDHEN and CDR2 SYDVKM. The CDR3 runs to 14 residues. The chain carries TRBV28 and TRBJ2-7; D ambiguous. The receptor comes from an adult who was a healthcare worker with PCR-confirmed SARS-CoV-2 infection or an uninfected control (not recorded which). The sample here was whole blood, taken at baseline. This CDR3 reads CASSAASKDYEQYF. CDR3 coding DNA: TGTGCCAGCAGTGCTGCATCTAAGGACTACGAGCAGTACTTC.